Each of the 29 T cell receptor beta chains below was sequenced from the same sample in a study of vaccination effects on CD4 cells after COVID-19. Some clones are missing from TCRdb's copy, which holds only in-frame ones; the method was immunoSEQ multiplex PCR. The sample holds roughly 27,000 clones, around 82% seen once. Their cognate antigens are unknown. Expansion with viral peptide pools was applied to antigen-specific CD4+ T cells by the ViraFEST assay prior to sequencing. The culture ran for about eleven days before CD4+ T cells were isolated. Either the BNT162b2 or mRNA-1273 vaccine was given to participants in two doses. The source material was CD4+ T cells from PBMCs cultured with HCoV-NL63 spike peptides, sampled after COVID-19 vaccination. The origin of the receptors is a human donor who received a COVID-19 vaccine. Some clones in this sample may be carry-over from other donors' samples.

The chain has TRBV5-1 and TRBJ2-2; the D is unclear. Trimming left V 4 bases short and J 1 base short, with 5 bases between. Germline V CDR1 and CDR2: SGHRS, YFSETQ. The CDR3 is made up of 13 amino acids. CDR3 sequence (DNA): TGCGCCAGCAGCCTTCTGAACACCGGGGAGCTGTTTTTT. Translation: CASSLLNTGELFF.

The V call is TRBV14, the J call TRBJ1-1; TRBD1 matches at 11 bases. This CDR3 spans 18 amino acids. Losses at the gene ends were 4 bases for V and 1 base for J; bases not matched to a gene: 11. Germline V gives CDR1 SGHDN, CDR2 FVKESK. The CDR3 DNA reads TGTGCCAGCAGCCCCTATGCGGGACAGGGGGAAAAGAACACTGAAGCTTTCTTT. Its protein is CASSPYAGQGEKNTEAFF. Full variable domain (outside the CDR3, taken from reference TRBV14 and TRBJ1-1): EAGVTQFPSHSVIEKGQTVTLRCDPISGHDNLYWYRRVMGKEIKFLLHFVKESKQDESGMPNNRFLAERTGGTYSTLKVQPAELEDSGVYFCASSPYAGQGEKNTEAFFGQGTRLTVV.

This clone was observed a single time. The rearrangement links TRBV30 to TRBJ2-7; 12 bases agree with TRBD2. This CDR3 region has 13 residues. CDR1 is GTSNPN and CDR2 is SVGIG in the germline V gene (reference sequence). V was pared by 3 bases and J by 6 bases, with 3 bases of the junction left unmatched. CDR3: CAWSASGGAEQYV. CDR3 bases: TGTGCCTGGAGCGCTAGCGGGGGGGCCGAGCAGTACGTC.

The J gene is TRBJ1-2, the V gene TRBV3-1 (or the pseudogene TRBV3-2), with D tentatively TRBD1 (5 bases). The CDR3 contains 20 residues. The V gene lost 0 bases and the J gene lost 0 bases, with 23 bases spanning the gap. Germline assignment: CDR1 LGHDT and CDR2 YNNKEL (reference sequence). For the CDR3, the DNA is TGTGCCAGCAGCCAAGATCGTAGTGCAGGGCGAAGTCGTGCTAACTATGGCTACACCTTC. This codes for CASSQDRSAGRSRANYGYTF.

The V and J genes are TRBV18 and TRBJ2-7; D is uncertain. V was cut by 2 bases and J by 0 bases, with 11 bases left in between. Germline V gives CDR1 KGHSH, CDR2 LQKENI. The CDR3 extends over 15 amino acids. CDR3 bases: TGTGCCAGCTCACCAACACAACAGAGCTCCTACGAGCAGTACGTC. Its translation is CASSPTQQSSYEQYV.

The V and J genes are TRBV7-2 and TRBJ2-1, with TRBD2 as a possible D gene (5 bases). From germline, CDR1 is SGHTA and CDR2 FQGNSA. This CDR3 comprises 13 residues. The V gene lost 5 bases and the J gene lost 6 bases, with 11 bases spanning the gap. CDR3 sequence (DNA): TGTGCCAGCAGCCTCAACCGGGGCAATGAGCAGTTCTTC. It translates to CASSLNRGNEQFF.

The V call is TRBV10-3, the J call TRBJ2-2; no definite D call. This CDR3 has 15 residues. Germline CDR1 ENHRY, CDR2 SYGVKD. Trimming took 1 base from V and 6 from J, leaving 12 bases between them. DNA for the CDR3: TGTGCCATCAGTGAGTTGGCAGGCGACGCCGGGGAGCTGTTTTTT. This encodes CAISELAGDAGELFF.

The rearrangement uses TRBV7-2 and TRBJ1-5, with D possibly TRBD1 on 6 matching bases. Per the germline V gene, CDR1 is SGHTA and CDR2 is FQGNSA. The CDR3 runs 13 residues. V shed 5 bases and J shed 4 bases, with 9 bases lying between them. The CDR3: CASSPQGNQPQHF. DNA for the CDR3: TGTGCCAGCAGCCCACAGGGTAATCAGCCCCAGCATTTT.

The genes are TRBV30 and TRBJ1-1; D not certain. Germline CDR1 is GTSNPN and CDR2 is SVGIG (reference sequence). Trimming cost V 4 bases and J 0 bases, with 15 bases left between them. CDR3 length: 15 residues. The CDR3 region has the DNA TGTGCCTGGAAATCTAGCTCCAGAGTGAACACTGAAGCTTTCTTT. Translating gives CAWKSSSRVNTEAFF. The full variable domain, rest sourced from reference TRBV30 and TRBJ1-1, is SQTIHQWPATLVQPVGSPLSLECTVEGTSNPNLYWYRQAAGRGLQLLFYSVGIGQISSEVPQNLSASRPQDRQFILSSKKLLLSDSGFYLCAWKSSSRVNTEAFFGQGTRLTVV.

The chain employs TRBV7-2 and TRBJ2-3; D unresolved. Trimming removed 1 base from V and 1 base from J, with 3 bases in between. The CDR3 runs 13 residues. The germline V gene encodes CDR1 SGHTA and CDR2 FQGNSA. The CDR3 DNA is TGTGCCAGCAGCTTAGGGGGCACAGATACGCAGTATTTT. Translation: CASSLGGTDTQYF.

The chain recombines TRBV28 with TRBJ1-4; 9 positions match TRBD1. CDR1 and CDR2 from the germline V gene are MDHEN and SYDVKM. V trimming: 3 bases; J trimming: 3 bases; junction bases outside the gene matches: 5. CDR3 length equals 16 residues. CDR3 sequence reads: CASSLRQGGSNEKLFF. In DNA form, the CDR3 reads TGTGCCAGCAGTTTGCGACAGGGGGGATCTAATGAAAAACTGTTTTTT.

This chain links TRBV18 with TRBJ1-1; 8 bases map to TRBD1. Germline CDR1 is KGHSH and CDR2 is LQKENI. This CDR3 has 13 amino acids. V was clipped by 6 bases and J by 6 bases; unmatched bases: 6. The CDR3 DNA follows: TGTGCCAGCTCCGAACGACAGGGGTCTGAAGCTTTCTTT. Its protein product is CASSERQGSEAFF.

The V call is TRBV19, the J call TRBJ2-2; weak D call: TRBD2 (5 bases). CDR3 length: 15 amino acids. V lost 0 bases and J lost 6, with 11 bases in between. CDR1 LNHDA and CDR2 SQIVND come from the germline V gene (reference sequence). The CDR3: CASSIERAGPGELFF. For the CDR3, the DNA is TGTGCCAGTAGTATAGAGAGGGCGGGTCCCGGGGAGCTGTTTTTT.

This clone was seen more than once but under ten times. The chain uses TRBV3-1 (or the pseudogene TRBV3-2) and TRBJ1-2; 7 nucleotides align to TRBD1. The CDR3 loop spans 14 amino acids. Germline V gene sequence: CDR1 LGHDT, CDR2 YNNKEL (reference sequence). Losses at the gene ends were 1 base for V and 4 bases for J; bases not matched to a gene: 3. The DNA of the CDR3 is TGTGCCAGCAGCCAAGGACAGGGCCTCTATGGCTACACCTTC. The encoded protein is CASSQGQGLYGYTF.

This clone was counted once. The gene calls are TRBV24-1 and TRBJ1-1, with 12 bases fitting TRBD1. Germline loops: CDR1 KGHDR, CDR2 SFDVKD. J lost 4 bases, V lost 7 bases, and 6 bases had no gene match. The CDR3 length is 15 residues. The CDR3 sequence: CATRETGQGATEAFF. The CDR3 nucleotides read TGTGCCACCAGGGAAACGGGACAGGGGGCCACTGAAGCTTTCTTT.

The sample holds a few counts of this clone. This chain links TRBV18 with TRBJ2-7; 9 nucleotides align to TRBD2. V lost 6 bases to trimming and J lost 3 bases; unmatched junction nucleotides: 3. The CDR3 has 13 amino acids. Per germline, CDR1 KGHSH and CDR2 LQKENI. CDR3 nucleotides: TGTGCCAGCTCCCTAGCGGGGAACTACGAGCAGTACGTC. Translated: CASSLAGNYEQYV.

The chain uses TRBV7-2 and TRBJ2-1; 9 nucleotides agree with TRBD1. This CDR3 contains 15 residues. CDR1 SGHTA and CDR2 FQGNSA come from the germline V gene. V was pared by 4 bases and J by 4 bases, with 5 bases of the junction left unmatched. CDR3 in DNA: TGTGCCAGCAGCTCGCGGGACAGGGTGTACAATGAGCAGTTCTTC. Translation gives CASSSRDRVYNEQFF.

This chain uses TRBV6-5 with TRBJ2-4, with TRBD1 identical over 7 bases. The CDR3 has 13 residues. Per the germline V gene, CDR1 is MNHEY and CDR2 is SVGAGI. Trimming at V came to 6 bases and at J to 8 bases, leaving 7 bases not matched to a gene. The CDR3 protein is CASRDRYGDIQYF. CDR3 in DNA: TGTGCCAGCAGGGACAGGTATGGGGACATTCAGTACTTC.

This clone occurred a few times. The chain is built from TRBV24-1 and TRBJ2-5, with 10 bases matching TRBD1. The CDR3 sequence is 15 residues long. Germline assignment: CDR1 KGHDR and CDR2 SFDVKD. V lost 3 bases, J lost 6 bases, and 6 bases stayed unmatched. The CDR3 coding sequence is TGTGCCACCAGTGATCGACAGGGGGCGGGAAAGACCCAGTACTTC. This encodes CATSDRQGAGKTQYF.

This clone was observed a handful of times. V and J are TRBV6-5 and TRBJ1-6, with TRBD1 identical over 9 bases. After removal of 6 bases from V and 7 bases from J, the junction contained 7 bases not matched to a gene. The CDR3 is made up of 15 amino acids. The germline CDR1 and CDR2 sequences are MNHEY and SVGAGI. This chain's CDR3 is CASRTDRGINSPLHF. CDR3 nucleotide sequence: TGTGCCAGCAGGACTGACAGGGGGATAAATTCACCCCTCCACTTT.

This chain connects TRBV6-5 to TRBJ2-2; D might be TRBD1 (6 bases). V lost 8 bases and J lost 5, with 15 bases in between. The CDR3 consists of 14 residues. Germline V gene lookup returns CDR1 MNHEY and CDR2 SVGAGI. CDR3 region: CASAARGGTGELFF. CDR3 bases: TGTGCCAGCGCTGCCAGGGGTGGGACCGGGGAGCTGTTTTTT.

The gene calls are TRBV27 and TRBJ2-3; possibly TRBD1 for D (6 bases). CDR1 and CDR2 from the germline V gene are MNHEY and SMNVEV (reference sequence). The V end lost 8 bases, the J end lost 1 base, and 19 bases lay between the germline ends. The CDR3 extends over 16 amino acids. The CDR3 nucleotides read TGTGCCAGCCGTCTTGGCAGGGGATGGGGCACAGATACGCAGTATTTT. Translation: CASRLGRGWGTDTQYF.

The chain links TRBV9 to TRBJ1-4; D remains ambiguous. The CDR3 totals 15 residues. Looked up from germline, CDR1 is SGDLS and CDR2 is YYNGEE. V lost 3 bases and J 2 bases, leaving 11 bases between the germline ends. CDR3 sequence: CASSARPWTNEKLFF. The DNA for the CDR3 is TGTGCCAGCAGCGCACGACCGTGGACTAATGAAAAACTGTTTTTT. Combining the CDR3 with reference TRBV9 and TRBJ1-4 gives the whole variable domain DSGVTQTPKHLITATGQRVTLRCSPRSGDLSVYWYQQSLDQGLQFLIQYYNGEERAKGNILERFSAQQFPDLHSELNLSSLELGDSALYFCASSARPWTNEKLFFGSGTQLSVL.

This clone turned up a few times. The V gene is TRBV24-1, the J gene TRBJ1-2, with D possibly TRBD1 on 6 matching bases. Trimming shortened V by 7 bases and J by 4 bases, and 12 bases separated the two germline ends. This CDR3 spans 13 amino acids. Germline lookup yields CDR1 KGHDR and CDR2 SFDVKD. The CDR3 protein is CATSVDSRYGYTF. CDR3 DNA: TGTGCCACCAGCGTGGACAGTCGCTATGGCTACACCTTC.

This sequence joins TRBV7-3 and TRBJ2-5, with TRBD1 matching 9 bases. The germline CDR1 and CDR2 sequences are SGHTA and FQGTGA. This CDR3 comprises 14 residues. The V segment lost 6 bases and the J segment 5 bases; nucleotides outside the gene matches: 7. In DNA, the CDR3 is TGTGCCAGCAGTCCTGACAGGGGGTCGGAGACCCAGTACTTC. Protein product: CASSPDRGSETQYF.

In this sample, this clone turned up a few times. The chain joins TRBV3-1 (or the pseudogene TRBV3-2) to TRBJ2-2, with 8 bases lining up with TRBD2. The CDR3 is 18 amino acids. V lost 1 base, J lost 0 bases, and 7 bases stayed unmatched. Per the germline V gene, CDR1 is LGHDT and CDR2 is YNNKEL (reference sequence). The CDR3: CASSQVASGLANTGELFF. In DNA, the CDR3 is TGTGCCAGCAGCCAAGTGGCTAGCGGGCTCGCGAACACCGGGGAGCTGTTTTTT.

The chain uses TRBV18 and TRBJ2-7; no clear D gene. V gave up 1 base and J gave up 2 bases, with 6 bases separating them. The CDR3 totals 13 residues. CDR1 KGHSH and CDR2 LQKENI come from the germline V gene. This chain's CDR3 is CASSPLPAYEQYF. For the CDR3, the DNA is TGTGCCAGCTCACCACTTCCGGCCTACGAGCAGTACTTC. Complete variable domain (other parts from reference TRBV18 and TRBJ2-7): NAGVMQNPRHLVRRRGQEARLRCSPMKGHSHVYWYRQLPEEGLKFMVYLQKENIIDESGMPKERFSAEFPKEGPSILRIQQVVRGDSAAYFCASSPLPAYEQYFGPGTRLTVT.

This chain links TRBV28 with TRBJ2-2; 7 bases map to TRBD1. Unmatched junction bases numbered 12, after V lost 8 bases and J lost 6 bases. There are 15 residues in the CDR3. Germline V gene sequence: CDR1 MDHEN, CDR2 SYDVKM. CDR3 in amino acids: CASYRGQLIPGELFF. The CDR3 bases are TGTGCCAGCTACCGGGGACAGTTAATACCCGGGGAGCTGTTTTTT.

The rearrangement joins TRBV6-4 to TRBJ2-1; D gene unclear. In germline, CDR1 is MRHNA, CDR2 SNTAGT. V lost 4 bases and J lost 6, with 10 bases in between. This CDR3 region has 13 residues. CDR3 sequence reads: CASSVTLFNEQFF. In nucleotides, the CDR3 is TGTGCCAGCAGTGTTACGCTCTTCAATGAGCAGTTCTTC.